These 18 T cell receptor beta chains originate from one sample sequenced in a study of blood T cells in healthy people across ages. Sample-barcoded 5' priming and a J-beta primer mix drove a second PCR of 7 to 11 cycles. MiXCR, applied by TCRdb to the 5' RACE reads, yields one record per CDR3 protein. The sample contains around 1,700,000 distinct CDR3 sequences, 28% of which appear only once. What was sequenced was blood. These receptors came from a young woman in good health.

This clonotype occurred many times. Sequence at one end of the junction differs from germline and may be a read error. As DNA, the CDR3 is TGTGCCAGCAGCTTAGATGGGACGGGAACCTACGAGCAGTACTTC. Translation gives CASSLDGTGTYEQYF. The chain is built from TRBV5-1 and TRBJ2-7, with D perhaps given as TRBD1 or TRBD2 (5 bases each). Per the germline V gene, CDR1 is SGHRS and CDR2 is YFSETQ. The CDR3 runs 15 residues.

This clonotype was detected only a few times. The chain joins TRBV5-1 to TRBJ1-2; no definite D call. V dropped 6 bases and J dropped 5 bases, with 14 bases sitting between them. CDR1 and CDR2 from the germline V gene are SGHRS and YFSETQ. This CDR3 has 13 residues. CDR3 bases: TGCGCCAGCACCCCAGCCAGGCGTTATGGCTACACCTTC. The encoded protein is CASTPARRYGYTF.

This clonotype turned up a few times. The chain's CDR3 is CASSPARRTENNEQFF. CDR3 nucleotides: TGTGCCAGCAGCCCCGCGAGAAGGACAGAAAACAATGAGCAGTTCTTC. This chain joins TRBV13 and TRBJ2-1, with D possibly being TRBD1 (6 bases). This CDR3 is 16 amino acids long. Trimming left V 5 bases short and J 5 bases short, with 19 bases between. Germline CDR1 reads PRHDT; CDR2 reads FYEKMQ (reference sequence).

In its sample, this clonotype was seen a few times. This chain uses TRBV5-1 with TRBJ2-7; perhaps TRBD1 as D (5 bases). The CDR3 covers 13 residues. Germline CDR1 and CDR2: SGHRS and YFSETQ. The V gene lost 7 bases and the J gene lost 2 bases, with 13 bases spanning the gap. The CDR3 region is CASGGRVAYEQYF. The CDR3 bases are TGCGCCAGCGGCGGCAGGGTAGCCTACGAGCAGTACTTC.

The chain uses TRBV3-1 and TRBJ1-4, with TRBD1 as a possible D gene (6 bases). The V end lost 4 bases, the J end lost 13 bases, and 10 bases lay between the germline ends. CDR1 LGHDT and CDR2 YNNKEL come from the germline V gene (reference sequence). This CDR3 is 11 amino acids long. The DNA for the CDR3 is TGTGCCAGCAGCCTCGGACAGAGACTGTTTTTT. Its translation is CASSLGQRLFF.

This chain links TRBV13 with TRBJ1-1, with unresolved D. Germline V gene lookup returns CDR1 PRHDT and CDR2 FYEKMQ (reference sequence). This CDR3 contains 14 residues. The V gene lost 5 bases and the J gene lost 2 bases, with 12 bases spanning the gap. In DNA form, the CDR3 reads TGTGCCAGCAGCCGAGGACGGAGAAACACTGAAGCTTTCTTT. This gives the protein CASSRGRRNTEAFF.

This clonotype was seen a handful of times. This chain connects TRBV18 to TRBJ2-4; perhaps TRBD1 as D (5 bases). V was trimmed by 5 bases and J by 2 bases, leaving 19 bases between them. The length of the CDR3 is 17 residues. In germline, CDR1 is KGHSH, CDR2 LQKENI. For the CDR3, the DNA is TGTGCCAGCTCATCCGCCCAGCCTCAGGGTCCCAAAAACATTCAGTACTTC. Its translation: CASSSAQPQGPKNIQYF.

The chain joins TRBV5-5 to TRBJ2-5, with D perhaps assigned TRBD1 or TRBD2 (5 bases each). This CDR3 has 16 amino acids. Trimming left V 1 base short and J 5 bases short, with 18 bases between. Germline CDR1 is SGHKS and CDR2 is YYEKEE (reference sequence). CDR3 protein: CASSLWGGSSGETQYF. DNA for the CDR3: TGTGCCAGCAGCTTGTGGGGCGGGTCCTCCGGGGAGACCCAGTACTTC.

The chain is built from TRBV11-2 and TRBJ2-3, with D perhaps TRBD2 (6 bases). Trimming removed 1 base at V and 4 bases at J, with 18 bases between. The CDR3 is 17 residues long. Germline CDR1 reads SGHAT; CDR2 reads FQNNGV. CDR3 in amino acids: CASSLGRLGRRADTQYF. CDR3 nucleotide sequence: TGTGCCAGCAGCTTAGGAAGACTAGGAAGGCGGGCAGATACGCAGTATTTT.

The sample holds a few counts of this clonotype. The gene calls are TRBV20-1 and TRBJ1-2; D may be TRBD1 (6 bases). Trimming cost V 5 bases and J 8 bases, with 15 bases left between them. The germline gives CDR1 DFQATT, CDR2 SNEGSKA (reference sequence). The CDR3 consists of 12 residues. Here the CDR3 reads CSAGGGQRGYTF. For the CDR3, the DNA is TGCAGTGCTGGCGGGGGGCAGAGGGGCTACACCTTC.

This rearrangement joins TRBV9 to TRBJ1-2, with 9 bases lining up with TRBD1. CDR1 SGDLS and CDR2 YYNGEE come from the germline V gene. V lost 5 bases to trimming and J lost 4 bases; unmatched junction nucleotides: 6. CDR3 length: 14 amino acids. The CDR3 reads CASRRQGGVYGYTF. The CDR3 coding sequence is TGTGCCAGCAGAAGACAGGGGGGAGTCTATGGCTACACCTTC.

This clonotype was observed a handful of times. V and J are TRBV7-7 and TRBJ2-7, with unresolved D. The V end was cut by 2 bases, the J end by 0 bases, with 8 bases between. This CDR3 contains 14 residues. Germline V CDR1 and CDR2: SSHAT, FNYEAQ (reference sequence). The CDR3 region is CASSLNPSSYEQYF. DNA of the CDR3: TGTGCCAGCAGCTTAAATCCGAGCTCCTACGAGCAGTACTTC.

The V and J genes are TRBV29-1 and TRBJ2-3; perhaps TRBD2 as D (7 bases). Germline V gives CDR1 SQVTM, CDR2 ANQGSEA. V was pared by 4 bases and J by 2 bases, with 19 bases between. The CDR3 runs 16 residues. The CDR3 bases are TGCAGCGTTGGGGGGTGGGGGAGGGACACCACAGATACGCAGTATTTT. This sequence encodes CSVGGWGRDTTDTQYF.

The V gene is TRBV19, the J gene TRBJ2-1, with 11 nucleotides matching TRBD2. V shed 4 bases, J shed 8 bases, and the junction held 4 bases outside the gene matches. CDR3 length equals 14 residues. In germline, CDR1 is LNHDA, CDR2 SQIVND (reference sequence). The CDR3 DNA follows: TGTGCCAGTAGTAGACTAGCGGGACTCGATGAGCAGTTCTTC. Residues: CASSRLAGLDEQFF.

This clonotype was counted a few times. The gene calls are TRBV20-1 and TRBJ2-5, with 10 bases matching TRBD2. Looked up from germline, CDR1 is DFQATT and CDR2 is SNEGSKA (reference sequence). This CDR3 spans 13 amino acids. Trimming at V came to 5 bases and at J to 3 bases, leaving 3 bases not matched to a gene. The DNA for the CDR3 is TGCAGTGCTCTAACTAGCGGGGAAGAGACCCAGTACTTC. Residues: CSALTSGEETQYF.

The chain links TRBV7-6 to TRBJ2-1; the D gene is possibly TRBD1 (6 bases). Germline values: CDR1 SGHVS, CDR2 FNYEAQ. The CDR3 spans 11 residues. Trimming removed 4 bases from V and 10 bases from J, with 8 bases in between. CDR3 amino acids: CASSYREEQFF. CDR3 DNA sequence: TGTGCCAGCAGCTACAGGGAGGAGCAGTTCTTC.

This clonotype was recorded a few times. The chain joins TRBV6-2 or TRBV6-3 to TRBJ2-5; 10 bases match TRBD2. This CDR3 is 16 amino acids long. Germline CDR1 reads MNHEY; CDR2 reads SVGEGT. The J segment lost 0 bases and the V segment lost 7 bases, leaving 8 bases of the junction unmatched. In nucleotides, the CDR3 is TGTGCCAGCATCCAAGAGACTAGCGGGTACCAAGAGACCCAGTACTTC. Its protein is CASIQETSGYQETQYF.

This rearrangement joins TRBV20-1 to TRBJ2-1; D is uncertain. This CDR3 contains 13 residues. The germline gives CDR1 DFQATT, CDR2 SNEGSKA (reference sequence). Trimming stripped 4 bases from V and 2 bases from J, with 9 bases between. The CDR3 coding sequence is TGCAGTGCTAAGGCCCGAACCTACAATGAGCAGTTCTTC. Residues: CSAKARTYNEQFF.